A single sample is the source of the 30 T cell receptor beta chains below, sequenced in a study of immune evolution from preneoplasia to lung adenocarcinoma. Method: immunoSEQ multiplex PCR; TCRdb's copy keeps in-frame clones and lacks some. The sample lists approximately 5,000 clones; over 75% were seen once. What was sequenced was FFPE invasive lung adenocarcinoma tissue. Receptors were obtained from a person aged 45 to 59 with lung adenocarcinoma.

The V call is TRBV28, the J call TRBJ2-5; 7 bases align to TRBD1. V trimming: 10 bases; J trimming: 1 base; junction bases outside the gene matches: 3. CDR1 and CDR2 (germline): MDHEN, SYDVKM. The CDR3 has 12 residues. The DNA for the CDR3 is TGTGCCACCGGGACAGTCCAAGAGACCCAGTACTTC. It encodes CATGTVQETQYF.

This clone was found once. The chain has TRBV6-4 and TRBJ2-1, with TRBD1 as a possible D gene (6 bases). The CDR3 extends over 18 amino acids. V dropped 6 bases and J dropped 3 bases, with 24 bases sitting between them. Germline CDR1 is MRHNA and CDR2 is SNTAGT. The CDR3 here is CASSEIGTSSSFYNEQFF. CDR3 nucleotides: TGTGCCAGCAGCGAAATCGGGACATCTTCAAGCTTCTACAATGAGCAGTTCTTC.

The V and J genes are TRBV5-5 and TRBJ1-1; D ambiguous. CDR1 is SGHKS and CDR2 is YYEKEE in the germline V gene (reference sequence). The germline V and J ends were trimmed by 4 bases and 4 bases, with 17 bases remaining between them. The CDR3 contains 15 residues. The CDR3 protein is CASSPSARFSTEAFF. The CDR3, as DNA: TGTGCCAGCAGCCCCTCGGCCAGGTTCAGCACTGAAGCTTTCTTT. Looking up the rest from reference TRBV5-5 and TRBJ1-1 gives the full variable domain: DAGVTQSPTHLIKTRGQQVTLRCSPISGHKSVSWYQQVLGQGPQFIFQYYEKEERGRGNFPDRFSARQFPNYSSELNVNALLLGDSALYLCASSPSARFSTEAFFGQGTRLTVV.

The CDR3 DNA follows: TGTGCCAGCAGTTCCGGGACAGGCACCTACGAGCAGTACTTC. This encodes CASSSGTGTYEQYF. The chain is built from TRBV7-9 and TRBJ2-7; TRBD1 aligns across 8 bases. Trimming at V came to 6 bases and at J to 2 bases, leaving 6 bases not matched to a gene. Per the germline V gene, CDR1 is SEHNR and CDR2 is FQNEAQ (reference sequence). The CDR3 extends over 14 amino acids.

The chain has TRBV20-1 and TRBJ1-2; D perhaps matches TRBD1 (5 bases). The V gene lost 3 bases and the J gene lost 8 bases, with 10 bases spanning the gap. The CDR3 spans 11 residues. The germline gives CDR1 DFQATT, CDR2 SNEGSKA (reference sequence). The DNA of the CDR3 is TGCAGTGCTAGGCGCGGGGGAGGCTACACCTTC. Protein sequence: CSARRGGGYTF.

The chain uses TRBV21-1 and TRBJ1-1; TRBD1, as called in the table, went unchecked against the DNA. TRBV21-1 is a documented pseudogene. The CDR3 runs 13 residues. CDR3 amino acids: CASSKKSGTEAFF. The DNA of the CDR3 is TGTGCCAGCAGCAAAAAATCAGGAACTGAAGCTTTCTTT.

The V and J genes are TRBV19 and TRBJ1-5, with TRBD1 matching over 7 bases. Germline assignment: CDR1 LNHDA and CDR2 SQIVND (reference sequence). Trimming cost V 1 base and J 3 bases; bases outside gene matches: 3. The CDR3 sequence is 15 residues long. For the CDR3, the DNA is TGTGCCAGTAGTATAGGTGGGACAGACAATCAGCCCCAGCATTTT. It yields the protein CASSIGGTDNQPQHF.

This sequence joins TRBV2 and TRBJ1-1, with 11 positions matching TRBD1. The junction had 2 bases not matched to a gene; V was cut back by 7 bases and J by 1 base. CDR1 and CDR2 from the germline V gene are SNHLY and FYNNEI. This CDR3 spans 14 amino acids. The CDR3 reads CASTGTGGNTEAFF. CDR3 sequence (DNA): TGTGCCAGCACCGGGACAGGGGGGAACACTGAAGCTTTCTTT.

The sample holds one count of this clone. The rearrangement links TRBV28 to TRBJ1-2; no reliable D call. There are 11 residues in the CDR3. Trimming removed 5 bases at V and 2 bases at J, with 3 bases between. Per the germline V gene, CDR1 is MDHEN and CDR2 is SYDVKM. CDR3 amino acids: CASSGNYGYTF. The DNA of the CDR3 is TGTGCCAGCAGTGGGAACTATGGCTACACCTTC.

In DNA form, the CDR3 reads TGTGCAAGTCGCTTAGAAGGGTTCTGCGCGGGAGCCTCCTACGAGCAGTACTTC. It codes for CASRLEGFCAGASYEQYF. This sequence joins TRBV12-2 and TRBJ2-7; whether TRBD2, the table's D call, matches the DNA was not checked. TRBV12-2 corresponds to a pseudogene. CDR3 length equals 18 residues.

This clone was seen only a few times. The rearrangement links TRBV18 to TRBJ2-1, with 8 bases identical to TRBD2. After removal of 4 bases from V and 8 bases from J, the junction contained 4 bases not matched to a gene. The CDR3 extends over 13 amino acids. The germline CDR1 and CDR2 sequences are KGHSH and LQKENI. The CDR3 DNA follows: TGTGCCAGCTCACTCCTGACTAGCGATGAGCAGTTCTTC. Translated: CASSLLTSDEQFF.

The chain couples TRBV18 to TRBJ2-7, with D perhaps TRBD1 (7 bases). This CDR3 is 17 amino acids long. The V end was cut by 4 bases, the J end by 0 bases, with 19 bases between. CDR1 is KGHSH and CDR2 is LQKENI in the germline V gene. CDR3 in amino acids: CASSRYSQGGGSYEQYF. CDR3 in DNA: TGTGCCAGCTCACGATACTCGCAGGGGGGAGGCTCCTACGAGCAGTACTTC.

The V call is TRBV30, the J call TRBJ2-4; D unresolved. The CDR3 length is 14 residues. The germline CDR1 and CDR2 sequences are GTSNPN and SVGIG (reference sequence). Trimming pared 3 bases from V and 6 bases from J, leaving 15 bases between. CDR3 amino acids: CAWRSSARGNIQYF. The CDR3 DNA reads as TGTGCCTGGAGGTCCAGCGCGCGAGGAAACATTCAGTACTTC.

The rearrangement links TRBV30 to TRBJ2-2, with 7 bases fitting TRBD2. Germline CDR1 reads GTSNPN; CDR2 reads SVGIG (reference sequence). This CDR3 is built from 15 residues. V shed 2 bases, J shed 2 bases, and the junction held 5 bases outside the gene matches. The DNA for the CDR3 is TGTGCCTGGAGTTCGGGGGGAATTAACACCGGGGAGCTGTTTTTT. The encoded protein is CAWSSGGINTGELFF.

This clone was picked up a small number of times. The gene calls are TRBV9 and TRBJ2-3, with 8 bases that match TRBD2. The germline V gene encodes CDR1 SGDLS and CDR2 YYNGEE. The CDR3 runs 14 residues. J was trimmed by 5 bases and V by 2 bases; bases with no gene match: 4. Written as DNA, the CDR3 is TGTGCCAGCAGCGTTAGCGGGAAACAAGATACGCAGTATTTT. This codes for CASSVSGKQDTQYF.

The chain combines TRBV11-2 with TRBJ1-5; TRBD1 matches 7 bases. Per germline, CDR1 SGHAT and CDR2 FQNNGV. Germline trimming cut 0 bases from V and 4 bases from J; bases unmatched to any gene: 3. The length of the CDR3 is 15 residues. CDR3 loop: CASSLDSGGNQPQHF. In DNA form, the CDR3 reads TGTGCCAGCAGCTTAGATTCAGGGGGAAATCAGCCCCAGCATTTT.

The chain is built from TRBV5-1 and TRBJ2-3; a possible D gene is TRBD1 (5 bases). Germline-derived CDR1 and CDR2 are SGHRS and YFSETQ. This CDR3 is 17 amino acids long. Trimming took off 0 bases at V and 5 bases at J, with 19 bases between the two ends. The CDR3 sequence: CASSLGQTQTWEDTQYF. The CDR3, as DNA: TGCGCCAGCAGCTTGGGACAGACGCAAACTTGGGAAGATACGCAGTATTTT.

This chain joins TRBV19 and TRBJ1-2; D not resolved. V shed 3 bases and J shed 0 bases, with 14 bases lying between them. The length of the CDR3 is 16 residues. Germline loops: CDR1 LNHDA, CDR2 SQIVND (reference sequence). CDR3 coding DNA: TGTGCCAGTAGTATCTATGCGGCCAGCTCTAACTATGGCTACACCTTC. This sequence encodes CASSIYAASSNYGYTF.

Only one count was recorded for this clone. This chain joins TRBV28 and TRBJ1-5, with 8 bases matching TRBD1. The CDR3 is made up of 14 amino acids. The junction had 6 bases not matched to a gene; V was cut back by 7 bases and J by 4 bases. Germline CDR1 is MDHEN and CDR2 is SYDVKM. The CDR3 DNA reads as TGTGCCAGCACCTCGGACAGGGAGAATCAGCCCCAGCATTTT. Residues: CASTSDRENQPQHF.

The chain has TRBV7-2 and TRBJ1-3, with no clear D. This CDR3 is 14 amino acids long. The V end lost 4 bases, the J end lost 0 bases, and 7 bases lay between the germline ends. Germline V lookup: CDR1 SGHTA, CDR2 FQGNSA. The DNA of the CDR3 is TGTGCCAGCAGCTCTGGGCCCTCTGGAAACACCATATATTTT. This gives the protein CASSSGPSGNTIYF.

The J gene is TRBJ1-5, the V gene TRBV27, with a tentative D call TRBD1 (6 bases). CDR1 is MNHEY, CDR2 SMNVEV, per germline (reference sequence). V was shortened by 5 bases and J by 16 bases, with 18 bases between the two germline ends. The CDR3 consists of 12 residues. The CDR3 here is CASSVQGKHQHF. The CDR3 DNA follows: TGTGCCAGCAGTGTACAGGGAAAGCACCAACATTTT.

The rearrangement joins TRBV5-1 to TRBJ1-3, with D perhaps matching TRBD1 (5 bases). CDR1 and CDR2 (germline): SGHRS, YFSETQ. CDR3 length equals 15 residues. Trimming cost V 3 bases and J 3 bases, with 13 bases left between them. The CDR3 DNA follows: TGCGCCAGCAGCTCCTTTGGAGGGGATGGAAACACCATATATTTT. This encodes CASSSFGGDGNTIYF.

The J gene is TRBJ1-1, the V gene TRBV5-1; tentatively, D is TRBD1 (5 bases). The germline gives CDR1 SGHRS, CDR2 YFSETQ. The length of the CDR3 is 14 residues. Trimming removed 4 bases from V and 1 base from J, with 11 bases in between. The DNA for the CDR3 is TGCGCCAGCAGCCGCCCAGGGACGAACACTGAAGCTTTCTTT. This translates into CASSRPGTNTEAFF.

This chain joins TRBV5-1 and TRBJ1-1, with D hard to call. The CDR3 is made up of 15 amino acids. The germline CDR1 and CDR2 sequences are SGHRS and YFSETQ. The V gene lost 6 bases and the J gene lost 5 bases, with 20 bases spanning the gap. The DNA for the CDR3 is TGCGCCAGCACACCCGCGTTAGCCCCGGGGACTGAAGCTTTCTTT. This sequence encodes CASTPALAPGTEAFF.

This chain links TRBV30 with TRBJ1-1; a weak D match, TRBD1 (6 bases). Trimming cost V 4 bases and J 1 base, with 10 bases left between them. Germline V gene lookup returns CDR1 GTSNPN and CDR2 SVGIG (reference sequence). CDR3 length equals 13 residues. CDR3: CAWNKGQNTEAFF. As DNA, the CDR3 is TGTGCCTGGAATAAGGGACAGAACACTGAAGCTTTCTTT.

This sequence joins TRBV27 and TRBJ2-1; D call uncertain. In germline, CDR1 is MNHEY, CDR2 SMNVEV (reference sequence). V lost 0 bases and J lost 1, with 10 bases in between. The length of the CDR3 is 16 residues. The CDR3 loop is CASSLSRRVSYNEQFF. CDR3 sequence (DNA): TGTGCCAGCAGTTTATCGAGGAGAGTTTCCTACAATGAGCAGTTCTTC.

The chain employs TRBV5-6 and TRBJ2-3, with a possible D match to TRBD1 (6 bases). Trimming removed 4 bases at V and 4 bases at J, with 16 bases between. The CDR3 contains 15 residues. In germline, CDR1 is SGHDT, CDR2 YYEEEE. CDR3 sequence: CASSHIQGPSDTQYF. CDR3 nucleotides: TGTGCCAGCAGCCACATACAGGGCCCCTCAGATACGCAGTATTTT.

This sequence joins TRBV4-1 and TRBJ1-2, with D possibly matching TRBD1 (5 bases). This CDR3 region has 18 residues. Trimming took off 4 bases at V and 5 bases at J, with 26 bases between the two ends. Germline V gene lookup returns CDR1 MGHRA and CDR2 YSYEKL. The CDR3 nucleotides read TGCGCCAGCAGCCCGTCACCGATTGGGACCGTGCTAACTTATGGCTACACCTTC. It is translated as CASSPSPIGTVLTYGYTF.

The gene calls are TRBV30 and TRBJ2-2, with 10 bases identical to TRBD2. The CDR3 extends over 14 amino acids. Germline V CDR1 and CDR2: GTSNPN, SVGIG (reference sequence). J was trimmed by 2 bases and V by 6 bases; bases with no gene match: 3. In DNA form, the CDR3 reads TGTGCCTGCTCTAGCGGGAGTAACACCGGGGAGCTGTTTTTT. This encodes CACSSGSNTGELFF.

The rearrangement joins TRBV5-4 to TRBJ1-2, with 9 bases fitting TRBD1. The CDR3 totals 14 residues. J gave up 4 bases and V 4 bases, and 5 bases lay outside the gene matches. The germline CDR1 and CDR2 sequences are SGHNT and YYREEE (reference sequence). The CDR3 nucleotides are TGTGCCAGCAGCACGACAGGGGGGGCCTATGGCTACACCTTC. It encodes CASSTTGGAYGYTF.